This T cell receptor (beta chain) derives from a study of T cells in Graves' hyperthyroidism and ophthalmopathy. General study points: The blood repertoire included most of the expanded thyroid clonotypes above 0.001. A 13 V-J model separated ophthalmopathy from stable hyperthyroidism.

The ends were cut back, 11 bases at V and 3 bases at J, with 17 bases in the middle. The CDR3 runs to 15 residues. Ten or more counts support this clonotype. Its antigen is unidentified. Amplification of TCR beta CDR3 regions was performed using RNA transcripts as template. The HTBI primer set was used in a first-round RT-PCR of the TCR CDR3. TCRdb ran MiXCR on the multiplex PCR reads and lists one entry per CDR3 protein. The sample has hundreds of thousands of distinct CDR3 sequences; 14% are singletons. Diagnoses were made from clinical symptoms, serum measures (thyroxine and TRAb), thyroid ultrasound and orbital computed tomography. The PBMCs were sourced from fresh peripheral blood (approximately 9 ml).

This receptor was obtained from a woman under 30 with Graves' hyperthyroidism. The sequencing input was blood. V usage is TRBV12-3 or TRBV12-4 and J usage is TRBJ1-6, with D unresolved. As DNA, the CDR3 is TGTGCCCCCCGGCCGGAGGCATTCTATAATTCACCCCTCCACTTT. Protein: CAPRPEAFYNSPLHF.